The 27 T cell receptor beta chains presented below share a single source sample, sequenced in a study of CD8 T cells in ankylosing spondylitis. The antigens these receptors bind are not known. Study-wide findings and caveats: About 8 highly homologous variants made up a TCR beta motif, and this motif appeared characteristic of ankylosing spondylitis blood.

TCRdb ran MiXCR on the 5' RACE reads and lists one entry per CDR3 protein. This table has roughly 350,000 distinct CDR3 sequences, 8% appearing once. The sample was blood, either unsorted or a sorted T cell fraction (not recorded which). The receptors were gathered from a male donor with ankylosing spondylitis.

The V call is TRBV5-1, the J call TRBJ2-2, with TRBD2 matching over 7 bases. J gave up 3 bases and V 4 bases, and 9 bases lay outside the gene matches. Germline values: CDR1 SGHRS, CDR2 YFSETQ. The CDR3 spans 16 residues. The CDR3 sequence: CASSRSSGSYTGELFF. CDR3 nucleotide sequence: TGCGCCAGCAGCAGGAGTAGCGGGTCTTACACCGGGGAGCTGTTTTTT.

This clonotype was counted between two and nine times. The chain combines TRBV27 with TRBJ1-4; D gene uncertain. CDR3 length: 14 amino acids. Germline V gene data show CDR1 as MNHEY and CDR2 as SMNVEV (reference sequence). Between the trimmed V and J ends, which lost 1 base and 6 bases, there was a span of 9 bases. CDR3: CASSLWAEDEKLFF. CDR3 bases: TGTGCCAGCAGTTTATGGGCGGAGGATGAAAAACTGTTTTTT.

This clonotype was observed a handful of times. The chain recombines TRBV12-3 or TRBV12-4 with TRBJ2-3; 8 positions agree with TRBD1. The CDR3 totals 16 residues. Trimming removed 1 base from V and 5 bases from J; junction bases left unmatched: 8. The DNA for the CDR3 is TGTGCCAGCAGTTTAGTCCGGACAGGGCTTGGAGATACGCAGTATTTT. Its protein is CASSLVRTGLGDTQYF.

This chain joins TRBV6-5 and TRBJ2-1; 9 bases align to TRBD2. The CDR3 runs 14 residues. V lost 4 bases to trimming and J lost 9 bases; unmatched junction nucleotides: 7. Germline CDR1 is MNHEY and CDR2 is SVGAGI. The CDR3: CASSSGLARPEQFF. The CDR3 DNA is TGTGCCAGCAGTTCGGGACTAGCTCGTCCTGAGCAGTTCTTC.

Ten or more counts support this clonotype. The chain recombines TRBV5-1 with TRBJ2-6; D gene uncertain. The CDR3 length is 14 residues. V was cut by 5 bases and J by 4 bases, with 10 bases left in between. Germline lookup yields CDR1 SGHRS and CDR2 YFSETQ. Here the CDR3 DNA reads TGCGCCAGCAGTTATTCGCAAGGGGCCAACGTCCTGACTTTC. It is translated as CASSYSQGANVLTF.

This clonotype was counted between two and nine times. This chain joins TRBV4-1 and TRBJ2-1, with D possibly being TRBD2 (5 bases). The germline gives CDR1 MGHRA, CDR2 YSYEKL. V lost 1 base and J lost 4, with 20 bases in between. The CDR3 spans 18 residues. Here the CDR3 DNA reads TGCGCCAGCAGCCAAGTGCGTGTTGGACGGGATCTATACAATGAGCAGTTCTTC. Its protein product is CASSQVRVGRDLYNEQFF.

This clonotype was seen repeatedly, ten times or more. The gene calls are TRBV11-1 and TRBJ2-1; no clear D. The V and J ends lost 6 bases and 14 bases respectively, with 17 bases between them. The CDR3 has 12 amino acids. CDR1 and CDR2 (germline): SGHAT, FQDESV (reference sequence). CDR3 sequence reads: CASSPQWSIEFF. In DNA form, the CDR3 reads TGTGCCAGCAGTCCGCAGTGGAGTATAGAGTTCTTC.

This clonotype was detected a few times. The V gene is TRBV29-1, the J gene TRBJ1-6; D might be TRBD1 (6 bases). The germline V gene has CDR1 SQVTM and CDR2 ANQGSEA. V dropped 6 bases and J dropped 0 bases, with 15 bases sitting between them. This CDR3 spans 16 amino acids. The CDR3 DNA sequence: TGCAGCGTGGGCGATACAGGGAGCTCCTATAATTCACCCCTCCACTTT. This translates into CSVGDTGSSYNSPLHF.

This clonotype was recorded at least ten times. The chain links TRBV28 to TRBJ2-7; 11 bases agree with TRBD2. V was pared by 5 bases and J by 2 bases, with 5 bases of the junction left unmatched. Germline CDR1 is MDHEN and CDR2 is SYDVKM. CDR3 length equals 15 residues. CDR3 nucleotide sequence: TGTGCCAGCAGTCAAACTAGCGGGGGTACCTACGAGCAGTACTTC. It codes for CASSQTSGGTYEQYF.

This clonotype was seen repeatedly, ten times or more. The chain employs TRBV5-5 and TRBJ1-1; 10 nucleotides agree with TRBD1. The CDR3 spans 16 residues. The ends lost 1 base at V and 9 bases at J; junction bases unmatched: 12. Germline CDR1 is SGHKS and CDR2 is YYEKEE (reference sequence). Written as DNA, the CDR3 is TGTGCCAGCAGCTTGACTCCGGGACAGGGGAGTGTTCAAGCTTTCTTT. It yields the protein CASSLTPGQGSVQAFF. The full variable domain, completed using reference TRBV5-5 and TRBJ1-1, is DAGVTQSPTHLIKTRGQQVTLRCSPISGHKSVSWYQQVLGQGPQFIFQYYEKEERGRGNFPDRFSARQFPNYSSELNVNALLLGDSALYLCASSLTPGQGSVQAFFGQGTRLTVV.

The J gene is TRBJ2-3, the V gene TRBV7-8; 11 nucleotides align to TRBD2. Germline V lookup: CDR1 SGHVS, CDR2 FQNEAQ. The V gene end was trimmed by 5 bases and the J gene end by 4 bases; junction bases not matched to a gene: 5. CDR3 length equals 15 residues. The CDR3 spells CASSRTSGRPDTQYF. The CDR3 region has the DNA TGTGCCAGCAGCCGAACTAGCGGGAGACCAGATACGCAGTATTTT.

The J gene is TRBJ1-4, the V gene TRBV3-1; D might be TRBD1 (5 bases). The CDR3 covers 15 residues. Trimming removed 7 bases from V and 3 bases from J, with 15 bases in between. From germline, CDR1 is LGHDT and CDR2 YNNKEL (reference sequence). In DNA, the CDR3 is TGTGCCAGCACCATGGGTCCAGGGCCTAATGAAAAACTGTTTTTT. It translates to CASTMGPGPNEKLFF.

CDR3 nucleotides: TGTGCCAGTACGACAAGGGTCGGGGAGCTGTTTTTT. Its translation is CASTTRVGELFF. The chain joins TRBV19 to TRBJ2-2; D not certain. The germline V gene encodes CDR1 LNHDA and CDR2 SQIVND (reference sequence). V lost 7 bases, J lost 7 bases, and 10 bases lay in between. This CDR3 contains 12 residues.

In this sample, this clonotype turned up many times. The chain has TRBV5-5 and TRBJ2-1; D not resolved. Trimming shortened V by 5 bases and J by 6 bases, and 6 bases separated the two germline ends. This CDR3 comprises 11 residues. Germline V gene data show CDR1 as SGHKS and CDR2 as YYEKEE (reference sequence). CDR3: CASSPGNEQFF. CDR3 bases: TGTGCCAGCAGTCCGGGCAATGAGCAGTTCTTC. Full variable domain (missing parts from reference TRBV5-5 and TRBJ2-1): DAGVTQSPTHLIKTRGQQVTLRCSPISGHKSVSWYQQVLGQGPQFIFQYYEKEERGRGNFPDRFSARQFPNYSSELNVNALLLGDSALYLCASSPGNEQFFGPGTRLTVL.

At least ten counts were recorded for this clonotype. The rearrangement links TRBV4-2 to TRBJ2-1; perhaps TRBD2 as D (5 bases). Germline V gene sequence: CDR1 LGHNA, CDR2 YNFKEQ. This CDR3 has 14 amino acids. Between the trimmed V and J ends, which lost 0 bases and 8 bases, there was a span of 11 bases. The CDR3 here is CASSQDRVGDEQFF. In DNA, the CDR3 is TGTGCCAGCAGCCAAGATCGGGTCGGGGATGAGCAGTTCTTC.

This clonotype came up a few times. This chain joins TRBV9 and TRBJ2-1; D gene unclear. Between the trimmed V and J ends, which lost 0 bases and 6 bases, there was a span of 7 bases. Germline CDR1 is SGDLS and CDR2 is YYNGEE. This CDR3 contains 13 residues. CDR3: CASSVDGVNEQFF. The CDR3 coding sequence is TGTGCCAGCAGCGTAGACGGCGTCAATGAGCAGTTCTTC.

The V gene is TRBV7-9, the J gene TRBJ2-7; D unresolved. CDR1 is SEHNR, CDR2 FQNEAQ, per germline (reference sequence). The CDR3 extends over 13 amino acids. Trimming shortened V by 0 bases and J by 5 bases, and 8 bases separated the two germline ends. The CDR3 region is CASSLAGSHEQYF. In DNA form, the CDR3 reads TGTGCCAGCAGCTTAGCGGGCAGCCACGAGCAGTACTTC. Complete variable domain (other parts from reference TRBV7-9 and TRBJ2-7): DTGVSQNPRHKITKRGQNVTFRCDPISEHNRLYWYRQTLGQGPEFLTYFQNEAQLEKSRLLSDRFSAERPKGSFSTLEIQRTEQGDSAMYLCASSLAGSHEQYFGPGTRLTVT.

Only a few counts were recorded for this clonotype. The V gene is TRBV6-1, the J gene TRBJ2-7; 11 bases fit TRBD2. Trimming at V came to 8 bases and at J to 1 base, leaving 4 bases not matched to a gene. This CDR3 spans 14 amino acids. CDR1 and CDR2 (germline): MNHNS, SASEGT. The CDR3 nucleotides are TGTGCCAGCCGATTAGCGGGAGGGTCCTACGAGCAGTACTTC. This encodes CASRLAGGSYEQYF.

Only a few counts were recorded for this clonotype. J is TRBJ2-2 and V is TRBV11-2; 10 bases line up with TRBD2. This CDR3 has 16 amino acids. Germline loops: CDR1 SGHAT, CDR2 FQNNGV. V shed 0 bases, J shed 7 bases, and the junction held 5 bases outside the gene matches. The CDR3 here is CASSLDGTSVDGELFF. DNA of the CDR3: TGTGCCAGCAGCTTAGACGGGACTAGCGTTGACGGGGAGCTGTTTTTT.

This clonotype was seen at least ten times. The V and J genes are TRBV27 and TRBJ2-1, with 14 bases fitting TRBD2. The trim removed 5 bases at V and 5 bases at J, leaving 2 bases unmatched. The CDR3 totals 15 residues. From germline, CDR1 is MNHEY and CDR2 SMNVEV (reference sequence). The CDR3 spells CASSRGLAGDNEQFF. CDR3 DNA sequence: TGTGCCAGCAGTCGGGGACTAGCGGGAGACAATGAGCAGTTCTTC.

This clonotype was seen only a few times. V usage is TRBV11-1 and J usage is TRBJ2-1; 7 bases line up with TRBD2. CDR3 length: 19 residues. Unmatched junction bases numbered 18, after V lost 1 base and J lost 6 bases. CDR1 is SGHAT and CDR2 is FQDESV in the germline V gene (reference sequence). The CDR3 protein is CASSLGRGASGALPNEQFF. CDR3 coding DNA: TGTGCCAGCAGCTTAGGACGGGGAGCTAGCGGTGCACTGCCCAATGAGCAGTTCTTC.

The rearrangement uses TRBV10-3 and TRBJ2-3, with TRBD2 matching 9 bases. Looked up from germline, CDR1 is ENHRY and CDR2 is SYGVKD. The V and J ends lost 2 bases and 2 bases, in that order; junction bases with no gene match: 2. The CDR3 consists of 15 residues. The CDR3 DNA sequence: TGTGCCATCAGTGAGACTAGCGGGTTCACAGATACGCAGTATTTT. The encoded protein is CAISETSGFTDTQYF.

This clonotype has a handful of counts. The chain has TRBV5-8 and TRBJ2-7; 7 bases line up with TRBD1. The CDR3 length is 15 residues. With 4 bases clipped from V and 0 bases from J, the junction kept 7 bases outside the gene matches. Germline V lookup: CDR1 SGHTS, CDR2 YDEGEE. This CDR3 is CASSPRGQSSYEQYF. The CDR3 bases are TGTGCCAGCAGCCCCCGGGGACAGAGCTCCTACGAGCAGTACTTC.

As regards this clonotype: The junction does not match germline at one end; this may be a read error. This rearrangement joins TRBV5-1 to TRBJ2-5; D not resolved. CDR1 is SGHRS and CDR2 is YFSETQ in the germline V gene. The CDR3 runs to 11 residues. CDR3 sequence (DNA): TGCGCCAGCAGTCAATCCGAGACCCAGCACTTC. As protein: CASSQSETQHF.

This rearrangement joins TRBV10-3 to TRBJ1-1; 10 bases fit TRBD1. V dropped 6 bases and J dropped 4; count of bases not matched to a gene: 5. CDR3 length: 14 residues. CDR1 is ENHRY, CDR2 SYGVKD, per germline. The CDR3 bases are TGTGCCATCAGCCCCGGACAGGGGGTCACTGAAGCTTTCTTT. Translation: CAISPGQGVTEAFF.

The table lists this clonotype with many counts. CDR3 coding DNA: TGCAGCGTTGAAGAGAGCGGGCTGGCCTCCTACAATGAGCAGTTCTTC. Translating gives CSVEESGLASYNEQFF. The chain uses TRBV29-1 and TRBJ2-1; possible D gene TRBD2, 6 bases. CDR3 length: 16 amino acids. Trimming took 0 bases from V and 0 from J, leaving 12 bases between them. The germline CDR1 and CDR2 sequences are SQVTM and ANQGSEA.

J is TRBJ1-4 and V is TRBV15; D remains unclear. Germline CDR1 LNHNV, CDR2 YYDKDF (reference sequence). This CDR3 region has 13 residues. Trimming left V 4 bases short and J 7 bases short, with 10 bases between. The CDR3: CATSIGLSEKLFF. CDR3 DNA: TGTGCCACCAGCATAGGGCTATCTGAAAAACTGTTTTTT. Using reference TRBV15 and TRBJ1-4 for the parts outside the CDR3, the full variable domain is DAMVIQNPRYQVTQFGKPVTLSCSQTLNHNVMYWYQQKSSQAPKLLFHYYDKDFNNEADTPDNFQSRRPNTSFCFLDIRSPGLGDTAMYLCATSIGLSEKLFFGSGTQLSVL.